Following are 29 T cell receptor beta chains from one sample sequenced in a study of radiation and T cells in renal cell carcinoma (dated by TCRdb to 2020 to 2022). The time point label for this specimen denotes: baseline pretreatment blood. Sample treatment or condition, as interpreted from the label and publication: 15 Gy SBRT to primary tumor, nephrectomy 4 weeks later. Libraries were constructed by the immunoSEQ multiplex PCR assay. In its TCRdb copy, this immuneACCESS table keeps in-frame sequences only and misses some clones. Where compared with another copy, unresolved V genes explain less than half of these, and the others have no known cause. The sample includes roughly 100,000 clones, with 86% observed a single time. Jointly, the top ten make up approximately 8% of the sample. The sample consisted of blood, taken from a patient whose treatment included radiotherapy and nephrectomy. The receptors come from a man in his forties or fifties with renal cell carcinoma.

This clone came up a few times. The rearrangement joins TRBV6-4 to TRBJ2-1; TRBD1 matches at 10 bases. V shed 3 bases, J shed 9 bases, and the junction held 2 bases outside the gene matches. The CDR3 has 13 amino acids. Per the germline V gene, CDR1 is MRHNA and CDR2 is SNTAGT. Here the CDR3 DNA reads TGTGCCAGCAGTGAGGACAGGGGGGGTGAGCAGTTCTTC. Its protein is CASSEDRGGEQFF.

The chain uses TRBV6-5 and TRBJ2-2; tentatively, D is TRBD2 (6 bases). The V gene's germline CDR1 is MNHEY and CDR2 SVGAGI. The CDR3 is 16 amino acids. Trimming took off 0 bases at V and 5 bases at J, with 13 bases between the two ends. The CDR3 loop is CASSYSSGAGTGELFF. CDR3 in DNA: TGTGCCAGCAGTTACTCTTCGGGAGCAGGAACCGGGGAGCTGTTTTTT.

This clone was picked up one time. V gene TRBV10-3 combines with J gene TRBJ2-1; TRBD2 is a possible D gene (6 bases). Trimming removed 2 bases from V and 5 bases from J, with 10 bases in between. The germline V gene encodes CDR1 ENHRY and CDR2 SYGVKD. This CDR3 is 14 amino acids long. The DNA of the CDR3 is TGTGCCATCAGTGAGGATACTAGCCACAATGAGCAGTTCTTC. Translation: CAISEDTSHNEQFF.

V and J are TRBV28 and TRBJ2-1, with D possibly called TRBD1 or TRBD2 (5 bases each). This CDR3 has 16 amino acids. V was shortened by 3 bases and J by 4 bases, with 16 bases between the two germline ends. Germline V gene lookup returns CDR1 MDHEN and CDR2 SYDVKM. This CDR3 is CASSLEVSQGYNEQFF. CDR3 nucleotides: TGTGCCAGCAGTTTGGAGGTTTCGCAGGGTTACAATGAGCAGTTCTTC.

V and J are TRBV6-5 and TRBJ2-5; no reliable D call. Germline CDR1 reads MNHEY; CDR2 reads SVGAGI. CDR3 length: 14 residues. The V end was cut by 6 bases, the J end by 2 bases, with 13 bases between. CDR3 coding DNA: TGTGCCAGCAGCCGGATCGTAGGACAAGAGACCCAGTACTTC. Translated, it gives CASSRIVGQETQYF.

The rearrangement uses TRBV29-1 and TRBJ2-1; TRBD1 matches at 10 bases. Trimming removed 6 bases from V and 0 bases from J; junction bases left unmatched: 8. The CDR3 sequence is 16 residues long. Germline V lookup: CDR1 SQVTM, CDR2 ANQGSEA. Here the CDR3 DNA reads TGCAGCGTGAGGACAGGGGGTGGGAGCTCCTACAATGAGCAGTTCTTC. Translation gives CSVRTGGGSSYNEQFF.

CDR3 region: CASSVSDRGSKQYF. CDR3 coding DNA: TGTGCCAGCAGCGTAAGCGACAGGGGTAGTAAGCAGTACTTC. The rearrangement links TRBV9 to TRBJ2-7; 8 bases agree with TRBD1. V trimming: 1 base; J trimming: 8 bases; junction bases outside the gene matches: 8. CDR1 and CDR2 (germline): SGDLS, YYNGEE. This CDR3 has 14 amino acids.

J is TRBJ2-7 and V is TRBV6-1; D is perhaps TRBD1 (6 bases). V lost 4 bases and J 2 bases, leaving 9 bases between the germline ends. CDR3 length equals 13 residues. The germline V gene has CDR1 MNHNS and CDR2 SASEGT. CDR3 residues: CASSVRQAYEQYF. The DNA for the CDR3 is TGTGCCAGCAGTGTGAGACAGGCCTACGAGCAGTACTTC.

This chain connects TRBV13 to TRBJ2-1; 10 bases agree with TRBD2. CDR1 is PRHDT, CDR2 FYEKMQ, per germline (reference sequence). The CDR3 runs 19 residues. With 5 bases clipped from V and 0 bases from J, the junction kept 13 bases outside the gene matches. The CDR3 bases are TGTGCCAGCAGCGCAGGGGTTCTAGCGGGAGCGGGCTCCTACAATGAGCAGTTCTTC. This encodes CASSAGVLAGAGSYNEQFF.

CDR3 nucleotides: TGTGCCTGGAGTGCGACAGCGAACACTGAAGCTTTCTTT. Protein product: CAWSATANTEAFF. This chain links TRBV30 with TRBJ1-1, with D perhaps TRBD1 (5 bases). Trimming stripped 1 base from V and 1 base from J, with 7 bases between. Looked up from germline, CDR1 is GTSNPN and CDR2 is SVGIG (reference sequence). The CDR3 consists of 13 residues.

J is TRBJ2-5 and V is TRBV29-1; TRBD1 matches at 9 bases. The CDR3 totals 13 residues. Looked up from germline, CDR1 is SQVTM and CDR2 is ANQGSEA. J gave up 1 base and V 6 bases, and 3 bases lay outside the gene matches. The CDR3 region has the DNA TGCAGCGTGGGGGGACAGGGCCAAGAGACCCAGTACTTC. Translation: CSVGGQGQETQYF. Variable domain in full (rest from reference TRBV29-1 and TRBJ2-5): SAVISQKPSRDICQRGTSLTIQCQVDSQVTMMFWYRQQPGQSLTLIATANQGSEATYESGFVIDKFPISRPNLTFSTLTVSNMSPEDSSIYLCSVGGQGQETQYFGPGTRLLVL.

V gene TRBV30 combines with J gene TRBJ2-2, with D perhaps being TRBD1 or TRBD2 (5 bases each). Per germline, CDR1 GTSNPN and CDR2 SVGIG (reference sequence). CDR3 length: 15 amino acids. V was clipped by 3 bases and J by 8 bases, with 19 bases between them. The CDR3: CAWSPGTAGLGELFF. DNA of the CDR3: TGTGCCTGGAGCCCTGGGACGGCTGGCCTAGGGGAGCTGTTTTTT.

The chain carries TRBV19 and TRBJ1-1; D not certain. The germline V gene encodes CDR1 LNHDA and CDR2 SQIVND (reference sequence). The germline V and J ends were trimmed by 3 bases and 11 bases, with 19 bases remaining between them. The CDR3 consists of 14 residues. CDR3 protein: CASSMGYNPSGAFF. The CDR3 nucleotides read TGTGCCAGTAGTATGGGCTACAACCCTTCGGGCGCTTTCTTT.

Details on this clone: One end of the junction fails to match germline, which may point to a read error. The J gene is TRBJ2-5, the V gene TRBV5-1; 9 bases are shared with TRBD2. This CDR3 is built from 14 residues. The germline V gene encodes CDR1 SGHRS and CDR2 YFSETQ. The CDR3 nucleotides read TGCGCCAGCACCTTGGCGGGGGGGCAAGAGACCCAGTACTTC. Translated, it gives CASTLAGGQETQYF.

This chain links TRBV6-1 with TRBJ2-1; D not resolved. Germline CDR1 MNHNS, CDR2 SASEGT. This CDR3 spans 12 amino acids. Trimming left V 1 base short and J 4 bases short, with 2 bases between. The CDR3 sequence: CASSEVYNEQFF. As DNA, the CDR3 is TGTGCCAGCAGTGAAGTTTACAATGAGCAGTTCTTC.

The chain is built from TRBV7-9 and TRBJ1-3; 10 bases line up with TRBD1. After removal of 4 bases from V and 4 bases from J, the junction contained 10 bases not matched to a gene. Germline V gene data show CDR1 as SEHNR and CDR2 as FQNEAQ (reference sequence). The CDR3 has 17 residues. CDR3 region: CASSSRTGTGVGNTIYF. The CDR3 nucleotides read TGTGCCAGCAGCTCCCGGACCGGGACAGGGGTAGGAAACACCATATATTTT.

The chain combines TRBV10-3 with TRBJ1-5; TRBD1 aligns across 8 bases. In germline, CDR1 is ENHRY, CDR2 SYGVKD. The CDR3 extends over 15 amino acids. The V and J ends lost 0 bases and 2 bases, in that order; junction bases with no gene match: 0. The CDR3 is CAISESTGGNQPQHF. CDR3 nucleotides: TGTGCCATCAGTGAGTCGACAGGGGGCAATCAGCCCCAGCATTTT.

The V and J genes are TRBV5-1 and TRBJ1-3; 7 nucleotides match TRBD1. Germline V lookup: CDR1 SGHRS, CDR2 YFSETQ. V lost 7 bases, J lost 0 bases, and 7 bases stayed unmatched. The CDR3 is made up of 15 amino acids. CDR3 coding DNA: TGCGCCAGCGGTCCCGGGACAGCCTCTGGAAACACCATATATTTT. Translation: CASGPGTASGNTIYF.

V is TRBV6-6 and J is TRBJ1-4; no clear D gene. This CDR3 has 15 amino acids. Trimming removed 0 bases at V and 8 bases at J, with 13 bases between. Germline lookup yields CDR1 MNHNY and CDR2 SVGAGI (reference sequence). In DNA form, the CDR3 reads TGTGCCAGCAGTTACTCGGCCCCAGGTTCGGAAAAACTGTTTTTT. This translates into CASSYSAPGSEKLFF.

This clone appeared a single time. This chain uses TRBV5-1 with TRBJ2-2; 10 bases map to TRBD2. Trimming at V came to 0 bases and at J to 13 bases, leaving 12 bases not matched to a gene. The CDR3 loop spans 16 amino acids. The V gene's germline CDR1 is SGHRS and CDR2 YFSETQ. The CDR3 DNA sequence: TGCGCCAGCAGCTTGGCACTAGCGGGGTTGCGGCGTGCGCTGTTTTTT. Encoded protein: CASSLALAGLRRALFF. Full variable domain (rest looked up from reference TRBV5-1 and TRBJ2-2): KAGVTQTPRYLIKTRGQQVTLSCSPISGHRSVSWYQQTPGQGLQFLFEYFSETQRNKGNFPGRFSGRQFSNSRSEMNVSTLELGDSALYLCASSLALAGLRRALFFGEGSRLTVL.

The chain couples TRBV28 to TRBJ1-1; 7 nucleotides agree with TRBD1. The germline V gene has CDR1 MDHEN and CDR2 SYDVKM. The CDR3 totals 13 residues. After removal of 6 bases from V and 1 base from J, the junction contained 2 bases not matched to a gene. The CDR3 is CASRWTGNTEAFF. In DNA form, the CDR3 reads TGTGCCAGCAGATGGACAGGGAACACTGAAGCTTTCTTT.

On this clone itself: The junction does not match germline at one end; this may be a read error. The chain couples TRBV7-6 to TRBJ1-1; 8 bases line up with TRBD1. Germline loops: CDR1 SGHVS, CDR2 FNYEAQ. CDR3 length: 17 residues. CDR3 sequence: CVSRQGLRRGIHTEAFF. CDR3 coding DNA: TGTGTCAGCAGACAGGGGTTGAGGCGGGGCATACACACTGAAGCTTTCTTT. Complete variable domain (other parts from reference TRBV7-6 and TRBJ1-1): GAGVSQSPRYKVTKRGQDVALRCDPISGHVSLYWYRQALGQGPEFLTYFNYEAQQDKSGLPNDRFSAERPEGSISTLTIQRTEQRDSAMYRCVSRQGLRRGIHTEAFFGQGTRLTVV.

This clone was seen just once. This sequence joins TRBV5-1 and TRBJ2-2, with D tentatively TRBD1 (6 bases). Looked up from germline, CDR1 is SGHRS and CDR2 is YFSETQ. The V gene lost 4 bases and the J gene lost 6 bases, with 13 bases spanning the gap. The CDR3 has 14 amino acids. As DNA, the CDR3 is TGCGCCAGCAGCATGGACAGTAACTCCGGGGAGCTGTTTTTT. Translation: CASSMDSNSGELFF.

This chain joins TRBV10-3 and TRBJ2-3; no clear D gene. Deletions cut 4 bases from V and 3 bases from J, with 8 bases between. The CDR3 covers 13 residues. Germline-derived CDR1 and CDR2 are ENHRY and SYGVKD. CDR3 nucleotides: TGTGCCATCAGTGTTCGTAGTACAGATACGCAGTATTTT. This encodes CAISVRSTDTQYF.

J is TRBJ2-1 and V is TRBV7-9; D is ambiguous. This CDR3 contains 15 residues. Looked up from germline, CDR1 is SEHNR and CDR2 is FQNEAQ (reference sequence). V dropped 1 base and J dropped 2 bases, with 9 bases sitting between them. Here the CDR3 reads CASSLDPAPYNEQFF. The CDR3 DNA follows: TGTGCCAGCAGCTTAGATCCTGCACCCTACAATGAGCAGTTCTTC. Based on the CDR3 plus reference TRBV7-9 and TRBJ2-1, the full variable domain is DTGVSQNPRHKITKRGQNVTFRCDPISEHNRLYWYRQTLGQGPEFLTYFQNEAQLEKSRLLSDRFSAERPKGSFSTLEIQRTEQGDSAMYLCASSLDPAPYNEQFFGPGTRLTVL.

The chain recombines TRBV6-1 with TRBJ1-2; 8 bases map to TRBD1. The germline V gene encodes CDR1 MNHNS and CDR2 SASEGT. Trimming took 6 bases from V and 4 from J; bases not matched to a gene: 7. This CDR3 has 14 residues. CDR3 DNA: TGTGCCAGCAGACTCCAACAGGGGGGCTATGGCTACACCTTC. Its translation is CASRLQQGGYGYTF.

This chain uses TRBV7-2 with TRBJ2-3, with a tentative D call TRBD1 (5 bases). This CDR3 spans 14 amino acids. V lost 1 base to trimming and J lost 2 bases, with 7 bases between them. Germline V lookup: CDR1 SGHTA, CDR2 FQGNSA. The CDR3 region has the DNA TGTGCCAGCAGCTTAGACAGGACCACAGATACGCAGTATTTT. It codes for CASSLDRTTDTQYF.

V usage is TRBV7-8 and J usage is TRBJ2-2, with TRBD1 identical over 7 bases. J gave up 4 bases and V 4 bases, and 6 bases lay outside the gene matches. The CDR3 length is 15 residues. Per germline, CDR1 SGHVS and CDR2 FQNEAQ. The CDR3 sequence is CASSSQTGSTGELFF. CDR3 DNA: TGTGCCAGCAGCTCCCAGACAGGGTCCACCGGGGAGCTGTTTTTT.

This chain connects TRBV19 to TRBJ2-7; tentatively, D is TRBD1 (6 bases). CDR1 and CDR2 from the germline V gene are LNHDA and SQIVND (reference sequence). The ends were cut back, 5 bases at V and 2 bases at J, with 16 bases in the middle. The CDR3 spans 15 residues. CDR3 region: CASSRRQGLAYEQYF. The DNA for the CDR3 is TGTGCCAGTAGTCGTCGCCAGGGGTTGGCCTACGAGCAGTACTTC. Full variable domain (rest looked up from reference TRBV19 and TRBJ2-7): DGGITQSPKYLFRKEGQNVTLSCEQNLNHDAMYWYRQDPGQGLRLIYYSQIVNDFQKGDIAEGYSVSREKKESFPLTVTSAQKNPTAFYLCASSRRQGLAYEQYFGPGTRLTVT.